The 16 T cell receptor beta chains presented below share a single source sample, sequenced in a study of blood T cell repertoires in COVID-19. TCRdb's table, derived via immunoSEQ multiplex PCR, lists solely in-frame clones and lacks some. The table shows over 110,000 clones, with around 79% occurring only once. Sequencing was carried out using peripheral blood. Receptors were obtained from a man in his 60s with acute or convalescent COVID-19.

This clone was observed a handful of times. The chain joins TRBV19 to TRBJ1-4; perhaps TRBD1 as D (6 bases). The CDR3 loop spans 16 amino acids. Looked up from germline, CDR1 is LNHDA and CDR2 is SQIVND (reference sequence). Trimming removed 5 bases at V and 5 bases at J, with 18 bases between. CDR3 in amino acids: CASSPDTDSLNEKLFF. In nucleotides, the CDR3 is TGTGCCAGTAGTCCCGATACGGACAGTTTAAATGAAAAACTGTTTTTT.

CDR3 region: CASSQDVRLPTDTQYF. For the CDR3, the DNA is TGTGCCAGCAGCCAAGATGTGCGGCTGCCCACAGATACGCAGTATTTT. The chain recombines TRBV3-1 (or the pseudogene TRBV3-2) with TRBJ2-3; D call uncertain. With 0 bases removed from V and 2 bases from J, the gap between germline ends came to 12 bases. CDR3 size: 16 residues. Germline V lookup: CDR1 LGHDT, CDR2 YNNKEL (reference sequence).

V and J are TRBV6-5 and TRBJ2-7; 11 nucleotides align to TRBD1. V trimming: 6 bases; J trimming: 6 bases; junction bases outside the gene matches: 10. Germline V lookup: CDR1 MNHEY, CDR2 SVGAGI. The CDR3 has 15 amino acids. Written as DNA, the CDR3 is TGTGCCAGCAGACGCCGGGACAGGGGGAGTGGCGAGCAGTACTTC. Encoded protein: CASRRRDRGSGEQYF.

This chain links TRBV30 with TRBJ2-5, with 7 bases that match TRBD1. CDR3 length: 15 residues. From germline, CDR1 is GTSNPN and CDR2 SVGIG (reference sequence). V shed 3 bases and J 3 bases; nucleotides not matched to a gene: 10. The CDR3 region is CAWSAKTGYEETQYF. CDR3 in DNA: TGTGCCTGGAGCGCAAAGACAGGGTATGAAGAGACCCAGTACTTC. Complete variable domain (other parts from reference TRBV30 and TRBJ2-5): SQTIHQWPATLVQPVGSPLSLECTVEGTSNPNLYWYRQAAGRGLQLLFYSVGIGQISSEVPQNLSASRPQDRQFILSSKKLLLSDSGFYLCAWSAKTGYEETQYFGPGTRLLVL.

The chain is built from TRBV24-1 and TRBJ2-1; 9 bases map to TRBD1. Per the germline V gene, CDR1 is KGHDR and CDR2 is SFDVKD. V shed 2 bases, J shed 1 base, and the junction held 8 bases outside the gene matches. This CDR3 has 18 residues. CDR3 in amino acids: CATSDSPGQGFSYNEQFF. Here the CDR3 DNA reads TGTGCCACCAGTGATTCACCGGGACAGGGTTTTTCCTACAATGAGCAGTTCTTC.

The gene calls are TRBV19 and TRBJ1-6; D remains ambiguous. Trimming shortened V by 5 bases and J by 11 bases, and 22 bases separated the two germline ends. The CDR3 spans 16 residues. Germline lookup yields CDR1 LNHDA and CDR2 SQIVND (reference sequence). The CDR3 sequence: CASSQTDRAPGTPLHF. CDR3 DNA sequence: TGTGCCAGTAGTCAAACAGACCGGGCCCCGGGGACACCCCTCCACTTT.

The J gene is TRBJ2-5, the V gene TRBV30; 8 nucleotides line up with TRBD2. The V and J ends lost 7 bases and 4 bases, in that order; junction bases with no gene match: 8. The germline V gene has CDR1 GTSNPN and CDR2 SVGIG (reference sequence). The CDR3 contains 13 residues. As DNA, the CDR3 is TGTGCCTATGTGCCAACTAGCGGAGAGACCCAGTACTTC. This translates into CAYVPTSGETQYF. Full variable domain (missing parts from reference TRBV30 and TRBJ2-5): SQTIHQWPATLVQPVGSPLSLECTVEGTSNPNLYWYRQAAGRGLQLLFYSVGIGQISSEVPQNLSASRPQDRQFILSSKKLLLSDSGFYLCAYVPTSGETQYFGPGTRLLVL.

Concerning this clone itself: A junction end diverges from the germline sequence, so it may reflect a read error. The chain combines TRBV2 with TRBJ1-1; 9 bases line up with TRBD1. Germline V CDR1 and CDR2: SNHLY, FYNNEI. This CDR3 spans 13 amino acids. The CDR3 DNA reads TGTGTCAGCAGTGGACAGGGGACGATTATGGCTTTCTTT. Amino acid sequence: CVSSGQGTIMAFF.

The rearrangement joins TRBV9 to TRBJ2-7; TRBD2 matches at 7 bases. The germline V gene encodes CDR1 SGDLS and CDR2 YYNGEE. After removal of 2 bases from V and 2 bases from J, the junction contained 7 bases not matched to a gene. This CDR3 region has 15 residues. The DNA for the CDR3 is TGTGCCAGCAGCGTTGATCCCGGGACTACCTACGAGCAGTACTTC. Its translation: CASSVDPGTTYEQYF.

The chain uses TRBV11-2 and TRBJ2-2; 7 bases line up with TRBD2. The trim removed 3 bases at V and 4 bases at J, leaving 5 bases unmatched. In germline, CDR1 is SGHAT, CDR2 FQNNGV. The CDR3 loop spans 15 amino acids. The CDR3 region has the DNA TGTGCCAGCAGCTTCGAGCCTAGCGGCACCGGGGAGCTGTTTTTT. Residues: CASSFEPSGTGELFF. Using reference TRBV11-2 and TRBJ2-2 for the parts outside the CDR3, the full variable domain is EAGVAQSPRYKIIEKRQSVAFWCNPISGHATLYWYQQILGQGPKLLIQFQNNGVVDDSQLPKDRFSAERLKGVDSTLKIQPAKLEDSAVYLCASSFEPSGTGELFFGEGSRLTVL.

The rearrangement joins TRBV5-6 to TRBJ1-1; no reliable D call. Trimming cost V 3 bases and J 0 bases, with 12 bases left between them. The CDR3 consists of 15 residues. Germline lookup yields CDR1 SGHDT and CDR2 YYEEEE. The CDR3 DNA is TGTGCCAGCAGCTCCCGGGTTCTCATGAACACTGAAGCTTTCTTT. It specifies CASSSRVLMNTEAFF.

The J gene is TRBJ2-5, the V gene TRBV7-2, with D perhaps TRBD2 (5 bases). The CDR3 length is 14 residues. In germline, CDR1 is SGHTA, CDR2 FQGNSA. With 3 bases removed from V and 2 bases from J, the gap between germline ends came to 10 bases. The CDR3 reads CASSLEVYQETQYF. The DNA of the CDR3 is TGTGCCAGCAGCTTGGAGGTTTATCAAGAGACCCAGTACTTC. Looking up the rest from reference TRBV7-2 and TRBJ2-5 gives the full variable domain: GAGVSQSPSNKVTEKGKDVELRCDPISGHTALYWYRQSLGQGLEFLIYFQGNSAPDKSGLPSDRFSAERTGGSVSTLTIQRTQQEDSAVYLCASSLEVYQETQYFGPGTRLLVL.

The CDR3 bases are TGTGCCAGCAGTCCCCCAGGTGGGGCCAACGTCCTGACTTTC. Its protein product is CASSPPGGANVLTF. The V call is TRBV6-6, the J call TRBJ2-6; D not certain. The CDR3 has 14 residues. CDR1 and CDR2 (germline): MNHNY, SVGAGI (reference sequence). With 5 bases removed from V and 3 bases from J, the gap between germline ends came to 8 bases.

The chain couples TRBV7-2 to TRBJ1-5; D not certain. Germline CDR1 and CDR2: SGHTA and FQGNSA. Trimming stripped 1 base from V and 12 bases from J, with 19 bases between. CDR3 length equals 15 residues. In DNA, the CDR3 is TGTGCCAGCAGCTTAGAGGCGGAGCGCGTTGGAGTCCAGCATTTT. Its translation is CASSLEAERVGVQHF.

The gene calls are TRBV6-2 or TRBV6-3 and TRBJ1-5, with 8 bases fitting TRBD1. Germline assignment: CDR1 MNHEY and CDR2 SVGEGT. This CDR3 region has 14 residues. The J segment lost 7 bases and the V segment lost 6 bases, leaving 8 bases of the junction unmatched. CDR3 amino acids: CASSQGQGGQPQHF. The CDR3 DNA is TGTGCCAGCAGCCAAGGACAGGGCGGGCAGCCCCAGCATTTT.

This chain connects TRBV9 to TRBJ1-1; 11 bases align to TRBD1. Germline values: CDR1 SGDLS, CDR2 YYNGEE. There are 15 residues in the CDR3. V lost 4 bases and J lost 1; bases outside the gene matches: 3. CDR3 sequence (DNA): TGTGCCAGCAGCCAGGGACAGGGGGGGAACACTGAAGCTTTCTTT. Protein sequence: CASSQGQGGNTEAFF. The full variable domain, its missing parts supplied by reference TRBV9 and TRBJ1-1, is DSGVTQTPKHLITATGQRVTLRCSPRSGDLSVYWYQQSLDQGLQFLIQYYNGEERAKGNILERFSAQQFPDLHSELNLSSLELGDSALYFCASSQGQGGNTEAFFGQGTRLTVV.